The 8 T cell receptor beta chains given below trace back to one sample, sequenced in a study of blood T cell repertoires in COVID-19. The table came from immunoSEQ multiplex PCR; TCRdb's copy has only in-frame clones and leaves some out. Found here are approximately 440,000 clones, about 90% of them singletons; the top ten hold 0.55% to 0.75%. Sequencing used PBMCs or T cells enriched from blood (not recorded which). The receptors were sampled from a man younger than 35 who had recovered from COVID-19.

The V and J genes are TRBV19 and TRBJ1-2; 9 bases align to TRBD1. Losses at the gene ends were 0 bases for V and 6 bases for J; bases not matched to a gene: 8. The germline V gene encodes CDR1 LNHDA and CDR2 SQIVND (reference sequence). The CDR3 spans 16 residues. The CDR3 DNA reads as TGTGCCAGTAGTATAGAACTCGGGCGGACAGGGGATGGCTACACCTTC. Translated, it gives CASSIELGRTGDGYTF.

The chain couples TRBV5-1 to TRBJ2-5; 9 bases map to TRBD1. J was trimmed by 5 bases and V by 2 bases; bases with no gene match: 7. Germline CDR1 reads SGHRS; CDR2 reads YFSETQ. This CDR3 is built from 15 residues. CDR3 sequence (DNA): TGCGCCAGCAGCTTAGACACAGGGGGCGTGGAGACCCAGTACTTC. Translated: CASSLDTGGVETQYF.

This clone was recorded once. The rearrangement joins TRBV29-1 to TRBJ2-3; the D gene is possibly TRBD1 (5 bases). Germline V gene data show CDR1 as SQVTM and CDR2 as ANQGSEA. The CDR3 loop spans 12 amino acids. Trimming shortened V by 1 base and J by 3 bases, and 5 bases separated the two germline ends. In DNA, the CDR3 is TGCAGCGTTGAAGGACAGACAGATACGCAGTATTTT. This translates into CSVEGQTDTQYF.

The chain links TRBV11-2 to TRBJ2-2; 8 nucleotides match TRBD1. V dropped 5 bases and J dropped 6; count of bases not matched to a gene: 14. Germline-derived CDR1 and CDR2 are SGHAT and FQNNGV. The CDR3 is 17 residues long. The CDR3 sequence: CASSPRGRSNLPGELFF. The CDR3 coding sequence is TGTGCCAGCAGCCCCAGGGGGCGTTCTAACCTTCCCGGGGAGCTGTTTTTT.

V and J are TRBV11-2 and TRBJ2-7; tentatively, D is TRBD2 (6 bases). V lost 3 bases and J lost 5, with 17 bases in between. The CDR3 runs to 15 residues. Germline V gives CDR1 SGHAT, CDR2 FQNNGV. The CDR3 spells CASSFSAGSQHEQYF. In DNA, the CDR3 is TGTGCCAGCAGCTTCTCTGCGGGGAGTCAACACGAGCAGTACTTC.

The chain joins TRBV5-1 to TRBJ1-2, with 9 nucleotides matching TRBD1. This CDR3 contains 17 residues. CDR1 is SGHRS and CDR2 is YFSETQ in the germline V gene. J lost 1 base, V lost 4 bases, and 11 bases had no gene match. The CDR3 DNA sequence: TGCGCCAGCAGCGAAGTCCTCCGGGACAGGGATAACTATGGCTACACCTTC. The encoded protein is CASSEVLRDRDNYGYTF.

The CDR3 DNA reads TGTGCCAGTAGTATTAGGCTAGCGCCGTCCTACGAGCAGTACTTC. It translates to CASSIRLAPSYEQYF. The V and J genes are TRBV19 and TRBJ2-7, with D maybe TRBD2 (6 bases). V gave up 3 bases and J gave up 1 base, with 13 bases separating them. The CDR3 has 15 amino acids. Per germline, CDR1 LNHDA and CDR2 SQIVND (reference sequence).

The rearrangement joins TRBV4-1 to TRBJ2-2; D is perhaps TRBD1 (6 bases). Germline V gives CDR1 MGHRA, CDR2 YSYEKL. V was trimmed by 4 bases and J by 2 bases, leaving 8 bases between them. CDR3 length: 14 amino acids. This CDR3 reads CASSRGPNTGELFF. The CDR3 DNA follows: TGCGCCAGCAGCCGGGGGCCTAACACCGGGGAGCTGTTTTTT.